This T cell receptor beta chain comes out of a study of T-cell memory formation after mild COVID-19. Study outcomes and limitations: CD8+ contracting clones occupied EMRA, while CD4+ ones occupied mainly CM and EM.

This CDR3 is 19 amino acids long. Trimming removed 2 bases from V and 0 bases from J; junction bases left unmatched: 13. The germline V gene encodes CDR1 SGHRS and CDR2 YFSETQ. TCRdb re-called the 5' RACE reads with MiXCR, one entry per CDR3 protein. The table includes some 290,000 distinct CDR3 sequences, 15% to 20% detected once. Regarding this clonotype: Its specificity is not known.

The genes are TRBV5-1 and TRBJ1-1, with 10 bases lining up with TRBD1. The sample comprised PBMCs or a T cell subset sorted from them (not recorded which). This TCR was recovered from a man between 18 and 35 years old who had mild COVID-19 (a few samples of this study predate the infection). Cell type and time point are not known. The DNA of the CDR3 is TGCGCCAGCAGCTTTTCCGGGACAGGGGTGATTCAAATGAACACTGAAGCTTTCTTT. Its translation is CASSFSGTGVIQMNTEAFF.